These 10 T cell receptor beta chains were all obtained from the same sample, sequenced in a study of T cell repertoires in cytomegalovirus infection. Via MiXCR, TCRdb re-called the reads, giving one row per CDR3 protein. The sample records roughly 250,000 distinct CDR3 sequences, 12% being singletons. Sequenced: PBMCs. These receptors came from a human donor in good health (CMV status not recorded). Some clones in this sample may be carry-over from other donors' samples.

This clonotype was detected ten times or more. The rearrangement links TRBV12-5 to TRBJ2-3; 7 positions agree with TRBD1. With V trimmed by 5 bases and J by 0 bases, 5 bases remained unmatched. The CDR3 is 15 residues long. The germline gives CDR1 LGHNT, CDR2 FRNRAP. CDR3 protein: CASGPGTVSTDTQYF. For the CDR3, the DNA is TGTGCTAGTGGTCCCGGGACAGTTAGCACAGATACGCAGTATTTT.

This clonotype was recorded at least ten times. V usage is TRBV7-2 and J usage is TRBJ2-5; 8 bases align to TRBD2. The CDR3 has 14 residues. Germline V lookup: CDR1 SGHTA, CDR2 FQGNSA. J lost 5 bases, V lost 3 bases, and 5 bases had no gene match. The CDR3 region is CASSFSGVGETQYF. CDR3 sequence (DNA): TGTGCCAGCAGCTTTAGCGGGGTTGGGGAGACCCAGTACTTC.

This clonotype has ten or more counts. This chain connects TRBV7-2 to TRBJ2-4; 7 bases line up with TRBD1. J gave up 9 bases and V 1 base, and 3 bases lay outside the gene matches. The CDR3 covers 13 residues. Germline loops: CDR1 SGHTA, CDR2 FQGNSA. The CDR3 region has the DNA TGTGCCAGCAGCTTAGAGCAGGGGGTCATTCAGTACTTC. Translation gives CASSLEQGVIQYF. The full variable domain, in which reference TRBV7-2 and TRBJ2-4 provide the parts outside the CDR3, is GAGVSQSPSNKVTEKGKDVELRCDPISGHTALYWYRQSLGQGLEFLIYFQGNSAPDKSGLPSDRFSAERTGGSVSTLTIQRTQQEDSAVYLCASSLEQGVIQYFGAGTRLSVL.

For this clonotype: A read error may explain this, as a much larger clone is one base away. The chain links TRBV6-2 or TRBV6-3 to TRBJ1-4, with 7 positions matching TRBD1. Germline assignment: CDR1 MNHEY and CDR2 SVGEGT. CDR3 length: 15 amino acids. CDR3 residues: CAGSSVGTVEEKLFF. For the CDR3, the DNA is TGTGCCGGCAGTTCCGTCGGGACAGTGGAAGAAAAACTGTTTTTT.

This clonotype was observed a few times. V and J are TRBV5-1 and TRBJ1-2, with D unresolved. V lost 1 base, J lost 3 bases, and 10 bases lay in between. The CDR3 spans 14 residues. CDR1 and CDR2 from the germline V gene are SGHRS and YFSETQ. The CDR3 loop reads CASSLQRVDYGYTF. The CDR3 nucleotides are TGCGCCAGCAGCTTGCAGCGGGTTGACTATGGCTACACCTTC. Full variable domain (outside the CDR3, taken from reference TRBV5-1 and TRBJ1-2): KAGVTQTPRYLIKTRGQQVTLSCSPISGHRSVSWYQQTPGQGLQFLFEYFSETQRNKGNFPGRFSGRQFSNSRSEMNVSTLELGDSALYLCASSLQRVDYGYTFGSGTRLTVV.

This clonotype was picked up a small number of times. The chain employs TRBV23-1 and TRBJ1-6; possible D gene TRBD1, 5 bases. TRBV23-1 is an ORF, with its function uncertain. The V end was cut by 6 bases, the J end by 0 bases, with 18 bases between. CDR3 length: 18 amino acids. This CDR3 is CASRLRQKGSSYNSPLHF. CDR3 nucleotide sequence: TGCGCCAGCAGGCTACGACAAAAGGGGAGCTCCTATAATTCACCCCTCCACTTT.

This clonotype was picked up a small number of times. CDR3 coding DNA: TGTGCCAGCAGTGGACCGACTAGCGGGGAGGAAGATACGCAGTATTTT. Amino acids: CASSGPTSGEEDTQYF. The V call is TRBV25-1, the J call TRBJ2-3; 11 nucleotides agree with TRBD2. Trimming removed 4 bases from V and 5 bases from J; junction bases left unmatched: 8. The germline V gene has CDR1 MGHDK and CDR2 SYGVNS. CDR3 length equals 16 residues.

This clonotype was observed a few times. V is TRBV20-1 and J is TRBJ1-5, with 8 positions matching TRBD1. This CDR3 region has 14 residues. The J segment lost 2 bases and the V segment lost 5 bases, leaving 5 bases of the junction unmatched. Germline CDR1 is DFQATT and CDR2 is SNEGSKA (reference sequence). The chain's CDR3 is CSAGETGGNQPQHF. The CDR3 DNA reads TGCAGTGCTGGGGAGACAGGGGGCAATCAGCCCCAGCATTTT.

V usage is TRBV12-3 or TRBV12-4 and J usage is TRBJ1-2, with 9 nucleotides matching TRBD1. The length of the CDR3 is 12 residues. V lost 8 bases and J lost 10; bases outside the gene matches: 8. CDR3 in amino acids: CASRSSQGAYTF. The CDR3 DNA reads as TGTGCCAGCCGAAGTTCACAGGGGGCCTACACCTTC.

This clonotype was seen a few times. V is TRBV12-3 or TRBV12-4 and J is TRBJ1-5; 9 positions match TRBD1. V lost 6 bases and J lost 0; bases outside the gene matches: 6. The CDR3 sequence is 16 residues long. Written as DNA, the CDR3 is TGTGCCAGCAGAATGGGACAGGGCTATAGCAATCAGCCCCAGCATTTT. It encodes CASRMGQGYSNQPQHF.